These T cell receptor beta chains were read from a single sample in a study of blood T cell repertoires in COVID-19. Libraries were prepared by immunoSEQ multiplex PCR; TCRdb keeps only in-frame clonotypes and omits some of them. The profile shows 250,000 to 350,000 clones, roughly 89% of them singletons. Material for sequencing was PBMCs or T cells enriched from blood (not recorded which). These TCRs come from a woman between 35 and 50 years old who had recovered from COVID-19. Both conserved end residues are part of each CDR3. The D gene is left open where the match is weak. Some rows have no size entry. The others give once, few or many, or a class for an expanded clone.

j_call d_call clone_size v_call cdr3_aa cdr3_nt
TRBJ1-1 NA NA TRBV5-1 CASTEQQGDGTEAFF TGCGCCAGCACCGAACAACAGGGTGACGGTACTGAAGCTTTCTTT
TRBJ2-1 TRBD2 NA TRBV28 CASRPRAGGYNEQFF TGTGCCAGCAGACCCCGAGCGGGAGGGTACAATGAGCAGTTCTTC
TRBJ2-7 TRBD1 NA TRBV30 CAWSVGTAFYEQYF TGTGCCTGGAGTGTAGGGACAGCCTTCTACGAGCAGTACTTC
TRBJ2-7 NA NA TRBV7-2 CASSLIRGRSYEQYF TGTGCCAGCAGCTTAATCCGGGGTCGCTCCTACGAGCAGTACTTC
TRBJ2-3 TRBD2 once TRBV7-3 CASSLTPALAERTDTQYF TGTGCCAGCAGCTTAACGCCCGCTCTAGCGGAGCGCACAGATACGCAGTATTTT
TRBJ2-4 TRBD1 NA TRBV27 CASSTSTGVGNIQYF TGTGCCAGCAGTACGAGCACAGGGGTTGGAAACATTCAGTACTTC
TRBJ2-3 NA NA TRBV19 CASSITSYDTQYF TGTGCCAGTAGTATAACTAGTTACGATACGCAGTATTTT
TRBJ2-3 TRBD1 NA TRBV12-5 CASGRTGLGGDTQYF TGTGCTAGTGGGCGGACAGGGCTCGGAGGAGATACGCAGTATTTT
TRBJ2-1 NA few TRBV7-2 CASSSRRTSNEQFF TGTGCCAGCAGCTCGCGTCGAACTAGTAATGAGCAGTTCTTC
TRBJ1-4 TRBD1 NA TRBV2 CASKRQGSQTNEKLFF TGTGCCAGCAAGAGACAGGGGAGCCAAACTAATGAAAAACTGTTTTTT